This T cell receptor beta chain was captured by sequencing in a study of radiotherapy plus CTLA-4 blockade in lung cancer. This CDR3 is built from 15 residues. Germline V gives CDR1 MNHNY, CDR2 SVGAGI (reference sequence). J was trimmed by 0 bases and V by 7 bases; bases with no gene match: 4. TCRdb's copy holds only in-frame clones and misses some; the assay was immunoSEQ multiplex PCR. This sample has fewer than 45,000 clones, with 72% found just once. The chain couples TRBV6-6 to TRBJ1-1; TRBD1 matches 11 bases. The receptor's source is a human donor with non-small cell lung cancer who had stable disease on radiotherapy plus ipilimumab. The sample here was peripheral blood, taken from a patient treated with radiotherapy plus ipilimumab. CDR3 DNA: TGTGCCAGCACGAGGACAGGGGGCGTGAACACTGAAGCTTTCTTT. Encoded protein: CASTRTGGVNTEAFF.